One sample yielded the 29 T cell receptor beta chains listed below, sequenced in a study of T cell responses to AZD1222 COVID-19 vaccine. The assay was immunoSEQ multiplex PCR, and TCRdb's table has in-frame clones only and misses some. The data hold about 120,000 clones, with around 89% observed a single time. Material: peripheral blood, obtained on day 0 of MenACWY control vaccination. Receptors originate from an adult in good health.

This chain uses TRBV30 with TRBJ1-1, with D unclear. The germline V gene has CDR1 GTSNPN and CDR2 SVGIG (reference sequence). V lost 2 bases and J 0 bases, leaving 4 bases between the germline ends. This CDR3 is built from 12 residues. The CDR3, as DNA: TGTGCCTGGAGTCGAGTGAACACTGAAGCTTTCTTT. Residues: CAWSRVNTEAFF.

The rearrangement uses TRBV7-2 and TRBJ2-7; the D gene is possibly TRBD1 (7 bases). Germline V lookup: CDR1 SGHTA, CDR2 FQGNSA. Trimming shortened V by 5 bases and J by 5 bases, and 13 bases separated the two germline ends. This CDR3 has 13 residues. CDR3 nucleotide sequence: TGTGCCAGCAGCCGGCGGGACAGCCACGAGCAGTACTTC. Amino acid sequence: CASSRRDSHEQYF.

The V and J genes are TRBV11-3 and TRBJ1-2, with D unclear. The V gene's germline CDR1 is SGHNT and CDR2 YENEEA. V gave up 1 base and J gave up 4 bases, with 13 bases separating them. This CDR3 region has 15 residues. The CDR3, as DNA: TGTGCCAGCAGCTTAGCCGGGTCTCCAGTCTATGGCTACACCTTC. Protein product: CASSLAGSPVYGYTF.

The sample holds one count of this clone. V gene TRBV29-1 combines with J gene TRBJ2-2, with D unclear. V lost 2 bases to trimming and J lost 4 bases, with 11 bases between them. Germline V lookup: CDR1 SQVTM, CDR2 ANQGSEA. There are 14 residues in the CDR3. The CDR3 loop reads CSVESWVGTGELFF. The CDR3, as DNA: TGCAGCGTTGAATCTTGGGTGGGCACCGGGGAGCTGTTTTTT.

This sequence joins TRBV10-3 and TRBJ2-7; the match to TRBD1 covers 9 bases. Germline V gives CDR1 ENHRY, CDR2 SYGVKD. J gave up 3 bases and V 2 bases, and 17 bases lay outside the gene matches. The CDR3 totals 19 residues. In DNA, the CDR3 is TGTGCCATCAGTGAGCCGTACGCGGGACAGGGACTGGGCCGCTACGAGCAGTACTTC. Its protein is CAISEPYAGQGLGRYEQYF.

V is TRBV12-5 and J is TRBJ1-1; perhaps TRBD1 as D (5 bases). Germline V gene data show CDR1 as LGHNT and CDR2 as FRNRAP. V was cut by 3 bases and J by 6 bases, with 23 bases left in between. The CDR3 covers 17 residues. CDR3 amino acids: CASGFPTANFGDSEAFF. The DNA for the CDR3 is TGTGCTAGTGGTTTCCCCACCGCTAATTTCGGGGACTCTGAAGCTTTCTTT. The entire variable domain, with the rest obtained from reference TRBV12-5 and TRBJ1-1, is as follows: DARVTQTPRHKVTEMGQEVTMRCQPILGHNTVFWYRQTMMQGLELLAYFRNRAPLDDSGMPKDRFSAEMPDATLATLKIQPSEPRDSAVYFCASGFPTANFGDSEAFFGQGTRLTVV.

The chain combines TRBV15 with TRBJ1-1; tentatively, D is TRBD1 (5 bases). V shed 1 base and J shed 1 base, with 16 bases lying between them. CDR1 LNHNV and CDR2 YYDKDF come from the germline V gene (reference sequence). The CDR3 extends over 17 amino acids. The CDR3 here is CATSRVSVWGTNTEAFF. The CDR3 DNA reads as TGTGCCACCAGCAGAGTGTCAGTATGGGGGACGAACACTGAAGCTTTCTTT.

The chain combines TRBV19 with TRBJ1-1; D may be TRBD1 (5 bases). Deletions cut 8 bases from V and 0 bases from J, with 10 bases between. The CDR3 is made up of 13 amino acids. Germline loops: CDR1 LNHDA, CDR2 SQIVND (reference sequence). DNA for the CDR3: TGTGCCAGTTCTGGGGGATTGAACACTGAAGCTTTCTTT. It encodes CASSGGLNTEAFF.

This clone has a single count. The CDR3 DNA follows: TGTGCCAGCAGCCCCTTTGGGACAGGGAACACCGGGGAGCTGTTTTTT. Translating it yields CASSPFGTGNTGELFF. The chain employs TRBV11-2 and TRBJ2-2; 8 bases are a match to TRBD1. V shed 5 bases and J 1 base; nucleotides not matched to a gene: 6. This CDR3 is built from 16 residues. The V gene's germline CDR1 is SGHAT and CDR2 FQNNGV.

The chain employs TRBV24-1 and TRBJ2-3; TRBD2 matches 9 bases. Losses at the gene ends were 1 base for V and 7 bases for J; bases not matched to a gene: 5. Germline CDR1 is KGHDR and CDR2 is SFDVKD. This CDR3 is built from 15 residues. This chain's CDR3 is CATSDFSLAGNTQYF. CDR3 DNA sequence: TGTGCCACCAGTGATTTTAGCCTAGCGGGGAATACGCAGTATTTT.

The chain recombines TRBV7-9 with TRBJ1-1, with TRBD1 identical over 9 bases. J gave up 4 bases and V 5 bases, and 5 bases lay outside the gene matches. The CDR3 covers 14 residues. Germline-derived CDR1 and CDR2 are SEHNR and FQNEAQ (reference sequence). CDR3 nucleotides: TGTGCCAGCAGCCATGGGACAGGGATCACTGAAGCTTTCTTT. The encoded protein is CASSHGTGITEAFF. Filled out from reference TRBV7-9 and TRBJ1-1, the complete variable domain reads DTGVSQNPRHKITKRGQNVTFRCDPISEHNRLYWYRQTLGQGPEFLTYFQNEAQLEKSRLLSDRFSAERPKGSFSTLEIQRTEQGDSAMYLCASSHGTGITEAFFGQGTRLTVV.

This clone occurred a few times. This likely came from a read error, as a far larger clone is one base away. The rearrangement links TRBV4-3 to TRBJ2-1; TRBD2 might be the D (5 bases). V lost 8 bases and J lost 7, with 18 bases in between. This CDR3 spans 14 amino acids. Germline V gene lookup returns CDR1 LGHNA and CDR2 YSLEER. The CDR3 region is CASRPRGSSNEQFF. The CDR3 DNA reads TGCGCCAGCCGCCCCCGGGGTAGCTCAAATGAGCAGTTCTTC.

The rearrangement links TRBV12-3 or TRBV12-4 to TRBJ1-1; 10 nucleotides line up with TRBD1. V lost 3 bases and J lost 7; bases outside the gene matches: 2. The CDR3 extends over 13 amino acids. CDR3 in DNA: TGTGCCAGCAGTTTGGGACAGGGGCTTGAAGCTTTCTTT. Translated, it gives CASSLGQGLEAFF.

The chain carries TRBV6-5 and TRBJ2-7, with no clear D. This CDR3 region has 11 residues. Germline CDR1 MNHEY, CDR2 SVGAGI. Trimming pared 6 bases from V and 3 bases from J, leaving 6 bases between. CDR3 sequence reads: CASSRLYEQYF. DNA of the CDR3: TGTGCCAGCAGCCGCCTCTACGAGCAGTACTTC.

The rearrangement links TRBV6-5 to TRBJ1-5; maybe TRBD1 (6 bases). Germline CDR1 MNHEY, CDR2 SVGAGI. The V end was cut by 8 bases, the J end by 4 bases, with 9 bases between. This CDR3 region has 12 residues. In nucleotides, the CDR3 is TGTGCCAGCGGGGGCCCTAATCAGCCCCAGCATTTT. Its protein product is CASGGPNQPQHF.

This clone has only one observation. The V gene is TRBV18, the J gene TRBJ2-7; tentatively, D is TRBD2 (6 bases). The CDR3 has 16 amino acids. Per the germline V gene, CDR1 is KGHSH and CDR2 is LQKENI. V was cut by 3 bases and J by 2 bases, with 17 bases left in between. This chain's CDR3 is CASSPNSGTATYEQYF. CDR3 sequence (DNA): TGTGCCAGCTCACCGAACTCCGGGACTGCCACCTACGAGCAGTACTTC. Full variable domain (remainder filled in from reference TRBV18 and TRBJ2-7): NAGVMQNPRHLVRRRGQEARLRCSPMKGHSHVYWYRQLPEEGLKFMVYLQKENIIDESGMPKERFSAEFPKEGPSILRIQQVVRGDSAAYFCASSPNSGTATYEQYFGPGTRLTVT.

The chain is built from TRBV6-5 and TRBJ2-3; TRBD1 matches 9 bases. The germline V gene has CDR1 MNHEY and CDR2 SVGAGI. V shed 6 bases and J 3 bases; nucleotides not matched to a gene: 4. The CDR3 loop spans 14 amino acids. The CDR3 is CASSRGTGTDTQYF. CDR3 bases: TGTGCCAGCAGCAGGGGGACAGGGACAGATACGCAGTATTTT.

This rearrangement joins TRBV27 to TRBJ2-1, with 9 positions matching TRBD2. In germline, CDR1 is MNHEY, CDR2 SMNVEV (reference sequence). The CDR3 loop spans 16 amino acids. V lost 0 bases, J lost 9 bases, and 9 bases stayed unmatched. The CDR3 loop reads CASSLSTAGGPGEQFF. CDR3 coding DNA: TGTGCCAGCAGTTTATCGACGGCGGGAGGGCCCGGTGAGCAGTTCTTC.

V gene TRBV13 combines with J gene TRBJ1-2, with D uncertain. V was pared by 0 bases and J by 2 bases, with 4 bases between. Germline values: CDR1 PRHDT, CDR2 FYEKMQ (reference sequence). This CDR3 has 13 amino acids. The CDR3 DNA sequence: TGTGCCAGCAGCTTAGGCAGGAACTATGGCTACACCTTC. Encoded protein: CASSLGRNYGYTF.

The rearrangement uses TRBV27 and TRBJ2-1; TRBD2 agrees at 10 bases. V was clipped by 6 bases and J by 4 bases; unmatched bases: 6. Per germline, CDR1 MNHEY and CDR2 SMNVEV (reference sequence). The CDR3 is 15 amino acids. DNA of the CDR3: TGTGCCAGCAGCTGGACTAGCGGAGAATACAATGAGCAGTTCTTC. Translated, it gives CASSWTSGEYNEQFF.

The CDR3, as DNA: TGTGCCAGCAGGGAACTTAACTATGGCTACACCTTC. Its translation: CASRELNYGYTF. The chain has TRBV28 and TRBJ1-2, with no clear D. Germline values: CDR1 MDHEN, CDR2 SYDVKM. Trimming shortened V by 6 bases and J by 1 base, and 6 bases separated the two germline ends. The CDR3 loop spans 12 amino acids.

This chain uses TRBV7-9 with TRBJ1-1, with 8 bases identical to TRBD1. The V segment lost 2 bases and the J segment 6 bases; nucleotides outside the gene matches: 11. The germline V gene encodes CDR1 SEHNR and CDR2 FQNEAQ (reference sequence). The CDR3 consists of 16 residues. CDR3 protein: CASSLIRGQGTAEAFF. The CDR3 coding sequence is TGTGCCAGCAGCTTAATTAGAGGACAGGGTACGGCTGAAGCTTTCTTT.

V is TRBV6-6 and J is TRBJ2-2; 11 bases align to TRBD1. The V and J ends lost 5 bases and 4 bases, in that order; junction bases with no gene match: 9. The CDR3 is made up of 17 amino acids. CDR1 MNHNY and CDR2 SVGAGI come from the germline V gene (reference sequence). DNA for the CDR3: TGTGCCAGCAGTCGGCTAGGACAGGGGGCTACCACCGGGGAGCTGTTTTTT. Its protein is CASSRLGQGATTGELFF.

The chain has TRBV5-6 and TRBJ1-5; D unresolved. CDR3 length: 14 residues. The V gene's germline CDR1 is SGHDT and CDR2 YYEEEE. V dropped 2 bases and J dropped 3 bases, with 9 bases sitting between them. DNA for the CDR3: TGTGCCAGCAGCTTACGAGGAATCAATCAGCCCCAGCATTTT. It encodes CASSLRGINQPQHF.

The chain combines TRBV19 with TRBJ1-5, with 11 bases aligning to TRBD1. V shed 4 bases, J shed 1 base, and the junction held 3 bases outside the gene matches. The CDR3 runs to 16 residues. CDR1 and CDR2 (germline): LNHDA, SQIVND (reference sequence). CDR3 in DNA: TGTGCCAGTAGTAATGGGGACAGGGGGAGCAATCAGCCCCAGCATTTT. Protein product: CASSNGDRGSNQPQHF.

The rearrangement uses TRBV18 and TRBJ2-3; 9 bases agree with TRBD2. The junction had 6 bases not matched to a gene; V was cut back by 5 bases and J by 3 bases. This CDR3 comprises 15 residues. The germline V gene encodes CDR1 KGHSH and CDR2 LQKENI. The CDR3 here is CASSLNSGRTDTQYF. For the CDR3, the DNA is TGTGCCAGCTCATTAAATAGCGGGAGAACAGATACGCAGTATTTT. Using reference TRBV18 and TRBJ2-3 for the parts outside the CDR3, the full variable domain is NAGVMQNPRHLVRRRGQEARLRCSPMKGHSHVYWYRQLPEEGLKFMVYLQKENIIDESGMPKERFSAEFPKEGPSILRIQQVVRGDSAAYFCASSLNSGRTDTQYFGPGTRLTVL.

This clone was seen just once. The J gene is TRBJ2-1, the V gene TRBV11-1; the D call may be TRBD1 or TRBD2 (6 bases each). Germline CDR1 is SGHAT and CDR2 is FQDESV (reference sequence). Trimming stripped 1 base from V and 8 bases from J, with 12 bases between. There are 14 residues in the CDR3. The CDR3 sequence is CASSLDYREDEQFF. Here the CDR3 DNA reads TGTGCCAGCAGCTTAGATTACAGGGAGGATGAGCAGTTCTTC.

The chain employs TRBV6-2 or TRBV6-3 and TRBJ2-2; 10 bases are a match to TRBD1. The CDR3 length is 16 residues. Losses at the gene ends were 2 bases for V and 5 bases for J; bases not matched to a gene: 5. Germline V gene lookup returns CDR1 MNHEY and CDR2 SVGEGT. The CDR3 nucleotides are TGTGCCAGCAGTTACCAAGGGACAGGGGAAACCGGGGAGCTGTTTTTT. Its translation: CASSYQGTGETGELFF.

The chain joins TRBV10-3 to TRBJ2-5; weak D call: TRBD2 (6 bases). Between the trimmed V and J ends, which lost 2 bases and 3 bases, there was a span of 13 bases. In germline, CDR1 is ENHRY, CDR2 SYGVKD. This CDR3 is 15 amino acids long. CDR3 residues: CAISERDLGEETQYF. In nucleotides, the CDR3 is TGTGCCATCAGTGAGAGGGACTTGGGAGAAGAGACCCAGTACTTC.